The sequence of this T cell receptor (beta chain) was determined in a study of CD8+CD57+ T cells in acquired aplastic anemia. In the study overall: The sorted CD4+ and CD8+ cells yielded an average around 3.2 ug of DNA. The average read count for CD4+ cells in healthy donors was about 9.9 million. Study-wide points: The study found no significant CD8+ Simpson's diversity difference between patients and controls. Between patients and controls, 25 to 30 CD8+ CDR3 sequences were found in common.

To note about this clonotype: Its antigen is not known. The junction differs from germline at one of its ends, possibly a read error.

The template used for profiling TCR beta VDJ and CDR3 was genomic DNA. A single record per CDR3 protein comes from TCRdb applying MiXCR to the reads. The data contain about 190,000 distinct CDR3 sequences, less than 70% of them singletons. The CDR3 length is 13 residues. Germline CDR1 KGHSH, CDR2 LQKENI. The TCR comes from a human donor in good health, serving as a control. What was sequenced was sorted CD4+, CD8+, or CD8+CD57+ T cells (not recorded which) from PBMCs. This chain connects TRBV18 to TRBJ1-2; 8 bases map to TRBD1. The CDR3 is CASSQGQDNGCTF. The CDR3 DNA reads as TGTGCCAGCTCACAGGGACAGGATAATGGCTGCACCTTC.